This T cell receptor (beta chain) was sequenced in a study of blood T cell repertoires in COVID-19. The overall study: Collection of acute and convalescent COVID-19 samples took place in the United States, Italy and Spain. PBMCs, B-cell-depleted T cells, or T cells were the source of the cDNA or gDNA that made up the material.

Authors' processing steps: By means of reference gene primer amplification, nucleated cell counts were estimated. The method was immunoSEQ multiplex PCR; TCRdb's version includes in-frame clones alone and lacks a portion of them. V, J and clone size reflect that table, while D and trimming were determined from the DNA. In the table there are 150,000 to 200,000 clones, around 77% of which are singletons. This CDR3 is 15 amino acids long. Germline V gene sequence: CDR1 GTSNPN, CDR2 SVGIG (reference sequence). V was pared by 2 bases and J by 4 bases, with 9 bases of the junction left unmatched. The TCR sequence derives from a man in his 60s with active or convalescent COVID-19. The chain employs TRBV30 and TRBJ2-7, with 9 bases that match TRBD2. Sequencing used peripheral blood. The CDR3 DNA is TGTGCCTGGAGTCCCCCCCTAGCGGGAAAATACGAGCAGTACTTC. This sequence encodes CAWSPPLAGKYEQYF.